The rows below give T cell receptor beta chains drawn from one sample of a study of identifying expanded T cells in peripheral blood. Data came from immunoSEQ multiplex PCR; TCRdb stores just in-frame clones and leaves some out. This sample carries tens of thousands of clones, roughly 89% of them seen once, and the ten largest clones take about 18%. Sequenced input: blood. The receptors originated from a person aged 18 to 75 in good health. Each CDR3 is given with its conserved first and last residue. Each record gives: clone size, J gene, D gene, V gene, CDR3 protein, CDR3 DNA. A D gene is named only where the DNA matches it firmly. A row's size may be missing; if present it is once, few, many or a size class.

clone size: NA
J gene: TRBJ2-3
D gene: TRBD2
V gene: TRBV25-1
CDR3 protein: CASSEGLAGTPTDTQYF
CDR3 DNA: TGTGCCAGCAGTGAAGGGCTAGCGGGAACTCCCACAGATACGCAGTATTTT

clone size: NA
J gene: TRBJ2-7
D gene: TRBD2
V gene: TRBV28
CDR3 protein: CASSPTSGRREQYF
CDR3 DNA: TGTGCCAGCAGTCCGACTAGCGGGAGGCGTGAGCAGTACTTC

clone size: NA
J gene: TRBJ1-1
D gene: NA
V gene: TRBV6-5
CDR3 protein: CASSLTLNTEAFF
CDR3 DNA: TGTGCCAGCAGTTTGACACTGAACACTGAAGCTTTCTTT

clone size: few
J gene: TRBJ2-7
D gene: TRBD1
V gene: TRBV5-4
CDR3 protein: CASSLEGAGARREQYF
CDR3 DNA: TGTGCCAGCAGCTTGGAGGGGGCAGGGGCCCGACGCGAGCAGTACTTC

clone size: NA
J gene: TRBJ2-7
D gene: TRBD2
V gene: TRBV9
CDR3 protein: CASSPGGGENYEQYF
CDR3 DNA: TGTGCCAGCAGCCCGGGGGGAGGGGAAAACTACGAGCAGTACTTC

clone size: once
J gene: TRBJ2-7
D gene: NA
V gene: TRBV20-1
CDR3 protein: CSATQGFEQYF
CDR3 DNA: TGCAGTGCTACACAGGGATTTGAGCAGTACTTC

clone size: few
J gene: TRBJ1-2
D gene: NA
V gene: TRBV7-2
CDR3 protein: CASSLEWQGSGYTF
CDR3 DNA: TGTGCCAGCAGCTTAGAATGGCAGGGGAGTGGCTACACCTTC

clone size: few
J gene: TRBJ1-5
D gene: NA
V gene: TRBV6-6
CDR3 protein: CASTQSNQPQHF
CDR3 DNA: TGTGCCAGCACCCAGAGCAATCAGCCCCAGCATTTT

clone size: NA
J gene: TRBJ2-1
D gene: TRBD2
V gene: TRBV29-1
CDR3 protein: CSVRGTSGRAVREQFF
CDR3 DNA: TGCAGCGTGCGCGGGACTAGCGGGAGGGCCGTTAGGGAGCAGTTCTTC

clone size: NA
J gene: TRBJ2-1
D gene: NA
V gene: TRBV21-1
CDR3 protein: CASASTGPSSYNEQFF
CDR3 DNA: TGTGCCAGCGCTAGCACAGGGCCCTCTTCCTACAATGAGCAGTTCTTC

clone size: NA
J gene: TRBJ1-1
D gene: NA
V gene: TRBV7-9
CDR3 protein: CASSLTGNTEAFF
CDR3 DNA: TGTGCCAGCAGCCTGACAGGGAACACTGAAGCTTTCTTT

clone size: NA
J gene: TRBJ2-2
D gene: TRBD1
V gene: TRBV30
CDR3 protein: CAWSVRQGVVGELFF
CDR3 DNA: TGTGCCTGGAGTGTACGACAGGGGGTAGTCGGGGAGCTGTTTTTT

clone size: NA
J gene: TRBJ2-7
D gene: NA
V gene: TRBV28
CDR3 protein: CASRRSGGGRYEQYF
CDR3 DNA: TGTGCCAGCAGGAGGAGTGGGGGAGGTCGTTACGAGCAGTACTTC

clone size: NA
J gene: TRBJ2-1
D gene: TRBD1
V gene: TRBV29-1
CDR3 protein: CSVEEGQGVGEQFF
CDR3 DNA: TGCAGCGTTGAAGAGGGACAGGGGGTGGGTGAGCAGTTCTTC

clone size: NA
J gene: TRBJ2-1
D gene: TRBD1
V gene: TRBV10-3
CDR3 protein: CAIRQGATDNEQFF
CDR3 DNA: TGTGCCATCAGACAGGGGGCCACCGACAATGAGCAGTTCTTC

clone size: NA
J gene: TRBJ1-2
D gene: TRBD1
V gene: TRBV27
CDR3 protein: CASSLDLYRGLNYGYTF
CDR3 DNA: TGTGCCAGCAGTTTGGACCTCTACAGGGGGCTAAACTATGGCTACACCTTC

clone size: NA
J gene: TRBJ2-2
D gene: NA
V gene: TRBV28
CDR3 protein: CASSLYRRGTGELFF
CDR3 DNA: TGTGCCAGCAGTTTATACAGGCGGGGAACCGGGGAGCTGTTTTTT

clone size: NA
J gene: TRBJ2-3
D gene: TRBD2
V gene: TRBV6-1
CDR3 protein: CASSGTSGRPLGSTDTQYF
CDR3 DNA: TGTGCCAGCAGTGGGACTAGCGGGAGGCCCCTCGGGTCGACAGATACGCAGTATTTT

clone size: NA
J gene: TRBJ1-2
D gene: NA
V gene: TRBV6-5
CDR3 protein: CASSYSGRTYGYTF
CDR3 DNA: TGTGCCAGCAGTTACTCGGGACGCACCTATGGCTACACCTTC

clone size: NA
J gene: TRBJ1-5
D gene: NA
V gene: TRBV2
CDR3 protein: CASLDSHSNQPQHF
CDR3 DNA: TGTGCCAGCTTAGACAGCCATAGCAATCAGCCCCAGCATTTT

clone size: NA
J gene: TRBJ1-3
D gene: TRBD1
V gene: TRBV5-1
CDR3 protein: CASSTSGTGTGNTIYF
CDR3 DNA: TGCGCCAGCAGCACGTCCGGGACAGGGACGGGAAACACCATATATTTT

clone size: NA
J gene: TRBJ1-4
D gene: NA
V gene: TRBV7-2
CDR3 protein: CASSLGGSGTNEKLFF
CDR3 DNA: TGTGCCAGCAGCTTAGGAGGGTCAGGTACTAATGAAAAACTGTTTTTT